These T cell receptor beta chains were read from a single sample in a study of metastatic and nonmetastatic thyroid tumors. With MiXCR, TCRdb called clones anew from the PCR reads. The sample carries 33,000 or so clones, 6% to 9.5% recorded once. Sequenced: blood. All receptors come from a female donor with papillary thyroid cancer or a benign thyroid nodule (not recorded which). Some clones in this sample may be carry-over from other donors' samples. Each CDR3 is given with its conserved first and last residue. D genes are given only for firm matches. Size is stated for part of the rows, as once, few or many counts, or as a class when the clone is expanded.

CDR3nt: TGCAGTGCTTCCTGGACTAGCGGGATCTACGAGCAGTACTTC; CDR3aa: CSASWTSGIYEQYF; v_gene: TRBV20-1; j_gene: TRBJ2-7; d_gene: TRBD2; abundance: many
CDR3nt: TGTGCCAGCAGCTCATACGGGGCAGGGTTTGAAAAACTGTTTTTT; CDR3aa: CASSSYGAGFEKLFF; v_gene: TRBV5-6; j_gene: TRBJ1-4; d_gene: -; abundance: many
CDR3nt: TGTGCCAGCAGGGCCACAGAGACCCAGTACTTC; CDR3aa: CASRATETQYF; v_gene: TRBV6-1; j_gene: TRBJ2-5; d_gene: -; abundance: many
CDR3nt: TGTGCCAGCAGTGAGCGGGAGGGAGTGGAGCAGTTCTTC; CDR3aa: CASSEREGVEQFF; v_gene: TRBV6-4; j_gene: TRBJ2-1; d_gene: TRBD2; abundance: many
CDR3nt: TGTGCCAGCAGTTTAGGACTCGGGGAGACCCAGTACTTC; CDR3aa: CASSLGLGETQYF; v_gene: TRBV11-2; j_gene: TRBJ2-5; d_gene: -; abundance: many
CDR3nt: TGCGCCAGCAGCTTTCGTCGAGGGCTAGCGGGAACAGGTGAGCAGTTCTTC; CDR3aa: CASSFRRGLAGTGEQFF; v_gene: TRBV5-1; j_gene: TRBJ2-1; d_gene: TRBD2; abundance: many
CDR3nt: TGTGCCAGCAGACCAGGGACAACTGAGCAGTTCTTC; CDR3aa: CASRPGTTEQFF; v_gene: TRBV6-1; j_gene: TRBJ2-1; d_gene: -; abundance: many
CDR3nt: TGTGCCCCTTCTTCCTTCTCGACAGCGCCGCACTTC; CDR3aa: CAPSSFSTAPHF; v_gene: TRBV7-9; j_gene: TRBJ2-5; d_gene: -; abundance: many
CDR3nt: TGTGCCAGCAGCCCCCAACCCACTAGACTAGCGGGAAACACAGATACGCAGTATTTT; CDR3aa: CASSPQPTRLAGNTDTQYF; v_gene: TRBV4-2; j_gene: TRBJ2-3; d_gene: TRBD2; abundance: many
CDR3nt: TGTGCCAGCAGGTCCCTGACGAGTACCTACAATGAGCAGTTCTTC; CDR3aa: CASRSLTSTYNEQFF; v_gene: TRBV28; j_gene: TRBJ2-1; d_gene: -; abundance: many
CDR3nt: TGTGCCAGTAGTATTGGGGGGGGATTACGAATTAGCAATCAGCCCCAGCATTTT; CDR3aa: CASSIGGGLRISNQPQHF; v_gene: TRBV19; j_gene: TRBJ1-5; d_gene: -; abundance: many
CDR3nt: TGTGCCAGCAAGCGAGACAGGGGGAATCAGCCCCAGCATTTT; CDR3aa: CASKRDRGNQPQHF; v_gene: TRBV2; j_gene: TRBJ1-5; d_gene: TRBD1; abundance: many
CDR3nt: TGCGCCAGCAGCCCTGGACAAACGACAGGGTTGAGGGGCTACACCTTC; CDR3aa: CASSPGQTTGLRGYTF; v_gene: TRBV5-1; j_gene: TRBJ1-2; d_gene: TRBD1; abundance: many
CDR3nt: TGTGCCAGTCTCTTCGACAGGAGACTCACAGATACGCAGTATTTT; CDR3aa: CASLFDRRLTDTQYF; v_gene: TRBV10-2; j_gene: TRBJ2-3; d_gene: -; abundance: few
CDR3nt: TGCAGTGCTACCCGACAGGGGGCATGGACTGAAGCTTTCTTT; CDR3aa: CSATRQGAWTEAFF; v_gene: TRBV20-1; j_gene: TRBJ1-1; d_gene: TRBD1; abundance: many
CDR3nt: TGTGCCAGCAGCTTAGGGACAGGGCAACCCTCCTACGAGCAGTACTTC; CDR3aa: CASSLGTGQPSYEQYF; v_gene: TRBV11-2; j_gene: TRBJ2-7; d_gene: TRBD1; abundance: many
CDR3nt: TGTGCCAGCAGCTTGGCGGCTAGCGGACCCACAGATACGCAGTATTTT; CDR3aa: CASSLAASGPTDTQYF; v_gene: TRBV5-6; j_gene: TRBJ2-3; d_gene: TRBD2; abundance: -
CDR3nt: TGTGCCACCGCTAAGTGCCACACCGGGGAGCTGTTTTTT; CDR3aa: CATAKCHTGELFF; v_gene: TRBV2; j_gene: TRBJ2-2; d_gene: -; abundance: few